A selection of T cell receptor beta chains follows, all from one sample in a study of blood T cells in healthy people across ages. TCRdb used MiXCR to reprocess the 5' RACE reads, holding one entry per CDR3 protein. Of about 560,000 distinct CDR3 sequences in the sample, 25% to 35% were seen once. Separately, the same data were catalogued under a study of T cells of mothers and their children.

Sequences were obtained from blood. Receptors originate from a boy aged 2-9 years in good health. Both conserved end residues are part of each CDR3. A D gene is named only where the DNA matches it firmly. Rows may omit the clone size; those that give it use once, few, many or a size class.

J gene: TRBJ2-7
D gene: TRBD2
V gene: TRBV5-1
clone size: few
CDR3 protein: CASSLVPSGSSYEQYF
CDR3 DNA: TGCGCCAGCAGCTTGGTCCCTAGCGGGAGCTCCTACGAGCAGTACTTC

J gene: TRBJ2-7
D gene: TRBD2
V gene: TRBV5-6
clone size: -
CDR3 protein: CASSRTSGTTSQYF
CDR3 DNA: TGTGCCAGCAGCCGGACTAGCGGGACTACGAGTCAGTACTTC

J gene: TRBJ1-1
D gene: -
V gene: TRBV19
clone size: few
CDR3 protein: CASSPGTRTEAFF
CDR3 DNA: TGTGCCAGTAGTCCCGGGACCCGCACTGAAGCTTTCTTT

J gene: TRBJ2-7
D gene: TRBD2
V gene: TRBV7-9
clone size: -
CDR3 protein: CASSLKAGAYVQYF
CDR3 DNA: TGTGCCAGCAGCCTAAAAGCGGGGGCCTACGTGCAGTACTTC

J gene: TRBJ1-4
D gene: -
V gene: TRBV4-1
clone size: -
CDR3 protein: CASSPRAGNEKLFF
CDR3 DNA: TGCGCCAGCAGCCCCAGGGCAGGGAACGAAAAACTGTTTTTT

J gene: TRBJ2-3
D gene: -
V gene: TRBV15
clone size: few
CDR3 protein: CATRDDNTDTQYF
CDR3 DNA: TGTGCCACCAGGGACGACAACACAGATACGCAGTATTTT

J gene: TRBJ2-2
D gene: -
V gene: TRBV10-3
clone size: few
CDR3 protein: CAISEDTGELFF
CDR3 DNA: TGTGCCATCAGTGAGGACACCGGGGAGCTGTTTTTT

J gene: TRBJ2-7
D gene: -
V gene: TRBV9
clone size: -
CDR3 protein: CAIPPLAGTYEQYF
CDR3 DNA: TGTGCCATCCCCCCTTTGGCAGGTACCTACGAGCAGTACTTC

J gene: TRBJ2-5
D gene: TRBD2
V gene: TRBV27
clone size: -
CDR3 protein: CASSLGGEGETQYF
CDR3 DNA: TGTGCCAGCAGTTTAGGAGGGGAGGGAGAGACCCAGTACTTC

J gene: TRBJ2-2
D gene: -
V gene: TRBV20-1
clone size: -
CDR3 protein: CSARDGSQGYVTGELFF
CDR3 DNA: TGCAGTGCTAGGGACGGTTCCCAGGGGTATGTCACCGGGGAGCTGTTTTTT